These T cell receptor beta chains were read from a single sample in a study of cytomegalovirus exposure and HLA in healthy donors. Profiled with immunoSEQ multiplex PCR; TCRdb holds only in-frame clones, not every one. Of around 140,000 clones listed, less than 85% are singletons. Sequenced sample: PBMCs. The receptors originated from a man in his forties in good health and CMV-seronegative. Both conserved end residues are part of each CDR3. Fields, in order: J gene, D gene, clone size, V gene, CDR3 protein, CDR3 DNA. A D gene is named only where the DNA matches it firmly. Clone size appears in some rows only: once, few, many, or a class for an expanded clone.

>TRBJ2-5|TRBD2|NA|TRBV28
CASSTAARGDQETQYF
TGTGCCAGCAGTACCGCCGCTCGGGGGGACCAAGAGACCCAGTACTTC
>TRBJ1-1|TRBD1|NA|TRBV9
CASSAQQGSAEAFF
TGTGCCAGCAGCGCCCAACAGGGGAGCGCTGAAGCTTTCTTT
>TRBJ2-3|TRBD2|NA|TRBV7-2
CASSSLLLAGSTDTQYF
TGTGCCAGCAGCTCCCTTTTACTAGCGGGATCCACAGATACGCAGTATTTT
>TRBJ2-7|NA|NA|TRBV11-1
CASSPRHRYEQYF
TGTGCCAGCAGCCCCAGGCATCGGTACGAGCAGTACTTC
>TRBJ1-5|NA|NA|TRBV5-6
CASSLVGSPNQPQHF
TGTGCCAGCAGCTTGGTGGGCAGTCCCAATCAGCCCCAGCATTTT
>TRBJ2-2|NA|NA|TRBV7-9
CASSSAGLNTGELFF
TGTGCCAGCAGCTCAGCCGGACTGAACACCGGGGAGCTGTTTTTT
>TRBJ1-2|TRBD1|NA|TRBV7-9
CASSPQRETGNYGYTF
TGTGCCAGCAGCCCTCAGCGAGAGACAGGGAACTATGGCTACACCTTC
>TRBJ1-5|TRBD1|NA|TRBV27
CASSLAGGGQPQHF
TGTGCCAGCAGTTTAGCAGGGGGCGGTCAGCCCCAGCATTTT
>TRBJ2-3|TRBD2|NA|TRBV7-2
CASSRNPSGGTLTDTQYF
TGTGCCAGCAGCCGTAACCCTAGCGGGGGGACTCTCACAGATACGCAGTATTTT
>TRBJ1-5|NA|NA|TRBV19
CASRATLGNQPQHF
TGTGCCAGTAGGGCCACCTTGGGCAATCAGCCCCAGCATTTT
>TRBJ2-7|NA|NA|TRBV15
CATSRDQKHPYEQYF
TGTGCCACCAGCAGAGATCAGAAACATCCCTACGAGCAGTACTTC
>TRBJ2-7|TRBD1|NA|TRBV6-5
CASSFGQGPHYEQYF
TGTGCCAGCAGTTTCGGACAGGGGCCACACTACGAGCAGTACTTC
>TRBJ2-3|NA|NA|TRBV7-9
CASSLVRAGSTDTQYF
TGTGCCAGCAGCTTAGTTAGGGCGGGGAGCACAGATACGCAGTATTTT
>TRBJ2-7|TRBD1|NA|TRBV18
CASSPWTGHYEQYF
TGTGCCAGCTCACCCTGGACAGGTCACTACGAGCAGTACTTC
>TRBJ1-5|NA|NA|TRBV28
CASGQWGGGSNQPQHF
TGTGCCAGCGGACAGTGGGGGGGAGGAAGCAATCAGCCCCAGCATTTT
>TRBJ2-1|NA|few|TRBV11-2
CASTPDRIYNEQFF
TGTGCCAGCACCCCCGACAGGATCTACAATGAGCAGTTCTTC
>TRBJ2-7|NA|NA|TRBV7-9
CASSYLGEVAYEQYF
TGTGCCAGCAGCTATTTGGGGGAGGTAGCCTACGAGCAGTACTTC
>TRBJ2-5|NA|NA|TRBV5-6
CASSLDSTPGETQYF
TGTGCCAGCAGCTTGGATTCAACCCCAGGGGAGACCCAGTACTTC
>TRBJ2-1|NA|NA|TRBV7-9
CSSSLAGANEQFF
TGTTCCAGCAGCTTAGCAGGGGCCAATGAGCAGTTCTTC
>TRBJ2-5|TRBD2|NA|TRBV5-8
CASSSQRGGPETQYF
TGTGCCAGCAGCTCTCAGCGGGGGGGCCCAGAGACCCAGTACTTC
>TRBJ2-1|TRBD2|NA|TRBV7-7
CASSPNVAGGASNEQFF
TGTGCTAGCAGCCCCAATGTAGCGGGAGGGGCCTCTAATGAGCAGTTCTTC
>TRBJ2-5|NA|NA|TRBV27
CASSLSGPRFVLQETQYF
TGTGCCAGCAGTTTATCGGGGCCACGCTTCGTCCTACAAGAGACCCAGTACTTC
>TRBJ2-1|TRBD2|NA|TRBV28
CASSLRGSSYNEQFF
TGTGCCAGCAGTTTGCGGGGGAGCTCCTACAATGAGCAGTTCTTC
>TRBJ2-3|NA|NA|TRBV2
CASREWADTQYF
TGTGCCAGCAGGGAGTGGGCAGATACGCAGTATTTT
>TRBJ1-4|TRBD1|NA|TRBV9
CASSLGQTNEKLFF
TGTGCCAGCAGCCTGGGACAGACTAATGAAAAACTGTTTTTT
>TRBJ1-1|NA|NA|TRBV7-2
CASSQTGNTEAFF
TGTGCCAGCAGTCAGACGGGGAACACTGAAGCTTTCTTT
>TRBJ2-5|NA|NA|TRBV19
CASSMSTTQETQYF
TGTGCCAGTAGTATGTCGACAACCCAAGAGACCCAGTACTTC
>TRBJ1-1|TRBD1|NA|TRBV18
CASSPQGADYSEAFF
TGTGCCAGCTCACCACAGGGGGCGGATTATAGTGAAGCTTTCTTT
>TRBJ2-7|TRBD1|once|TRBV5-1
CASSLNRGPSYEQYF
TGCGCCAGCAGCCTCAACAGGGGCCCCTCCTACGAGCAGTACTTC
>TRBJ2-1|NA|NA|TRBV5-1
CASSAGANWEEQFF
TGCGCCAGCAGCGCAGGGGCGAATTGGGAAGAGCAGTTCTTC
>TRBJ2-7|TRBD1|NA|TRBV5-1
CASSPSGLGQGNSYEQYF
TGCGCCAGCAGCCCCTCGGGCTTGGGACAGGGGAATTCCTACGAGCAGTACTTC
>TRBJ2-1|TRBD2|NA|TRBV6-1
CASKTSGIWDEQFF
TGTGCCAGCAAAACTAGCGGGATTTGGGATGAGCAGTTCTTC
>TRBJ2-3|NA|NA|TRBV7-3
CASSPTGMVTDTQYF
TGTGCCAGCAGCCCGACGGGGATGGTCACAGATACGCAGTATTTT
>TRBJ2-5|TRBD2|NA|TRBV9
CASSVGLAGAETQYF
TGTGCCAGCAGCGTAGGACTAGCGGGGGCGGAGACCCAGTACTTC
>TRBJ1-6|TRBD1|NA|TRBV2
CASRNRGDNSPLHF
TGTGCCAGCAGAAACAGGGGCGATAATTCACCCCTCCACTTT
>TRBJ2-1|TRBD2|NA|TRBV10-3
CAISKGGSDYNEQFF
TGTGCCATCAGTAAGGGCGGGAGTGACTACAATGAGCAGTTCTTC
>TRBJ1-5|NA|NA|TRBV7-8
CASSSPGYSNQPQHF
TGTGCCAGCAGCTCACCAGGGTATAGCAATCAGCCCCAGCATTTT
>TRBJ2-1|NA|NA|TRBV5-1
CASSLYMGSSNEQFF
TGCGCCAGCAGCCTTTACATGGGCTCGAGCAATGAGCAGTTCTTC
>TRBJ2-7|NA|NA|TRBV2
CASSDAGPYEQYF
TGTGCCAGCAGTGACGCGGGTCCGTACGAGCAGTACTTC
>TRBJ1-3|TRBD1|NA|TRBV18
CASSLGQAGSGNTIYF
TGTGCCAGCTCGTTGGGACAGGCCGGATCTGGAAACACCATATATTTT
>TRBJ2-4|NA|NA|TRBV18
CASSQQGAKNIQYF
TGTGCCAGCTCCCAACAGGGAGCCAAAAACATTCAGTACTTC
>TRBJ1-1|NA|NA|TRBV2
CASKRLVTEAFF
TGTGCCAGCAAGAGACTGGTTACTGAAGCTTTCTTT
>TRBJ1-1|NA|NA|TRBV4-3
CASSQDRGETEAFF
TGCGCCAGCAGCCAAGATCGCGGGGAGACTGAAGCTTTCTTT
>TRBJ2-3|TRBD1|NA|TRBV7-8
CASKDRFTDTQYF
TGTGCCAGCAAGGACAGGTTCACAGATACGCAGTATTTT
>TRBJ2-1|TRBD2|few|TRBV7-8
CASSLGTSNEQFF
TGTGCCAGCAGCTTAGGGACTAGCAATGAGCAGTTCTTC
>TRBJ2-7|NA|NA|TRBV18
CASRGGASYEQYF
TGTGCCAGCCGAGGGGGGGCCTCCTACGAGCAGTACTTC
>TRBJ2-2|TRBD1|NA|TRBV7-3
CASSTGTGYTGELFF
TGTGCCAGCAGCACCGGGACAGGGTACACCGGGGAGCTGTTTTTT
>TRBJ2-2|TRBD2|few|TRBV11-3
CASSPGGGTGELFF
TGTGCCAGCAGCCCGGGCGGGGGCACCGGGGAGCTGTTTTTT
>TRBJ1-4|NA|few|TRBV28
CASSLTQLGNEKLFF
TGTGCCAGCAGTTTAACACAGCTTGGTAATGAAAAACTGTTTTTT
>TRBJ2-7|TRBD2|NA|TRBV19
CASSIEQRGKQYF
TGTGCCAGTAGTATAGAGCAGCGGGGCAAGCAGTACTTC
>TRBJ2-3|TRBD2|NA|TRBV7-2
CASSLTSGRAVDTQYF
TGTGCCAGCAGTTTGACTAGCGGGAGGGCCGTAGATACGCAGTATTTT
>TRBJ2-3|TRBD2|NA|TRBV4-2
CASSQVRRGSRRDTQYF
TGTGCCAGCAGCCAAGTGAGGCGGGGGAGCCGTAGGGATACGCAGTATTTT
>TRBJ2-7|TRBD2|NA|TRBV18
CASSPGTSGRAKPHEQYF
TGTGCCAGCTCACCAGGGACTAGCGGGAGGGCAAAGCCCCACGAGCAGTACTTC
>TRBJ2-2|TRBD1|NA|TRBV7-9
CASSLQGGETGELFF
TGTGCCAGCAGCCTTCAAGGGGGCGAGACCGGGGAGCTGTTTTTT
>TRBJ1-5|NA|NA|TRBV5-6
CASSPGSSQPQHF
TGTGCCAGCAGCCCCGGGTCCAGCCAGCCCCAGCATTTT